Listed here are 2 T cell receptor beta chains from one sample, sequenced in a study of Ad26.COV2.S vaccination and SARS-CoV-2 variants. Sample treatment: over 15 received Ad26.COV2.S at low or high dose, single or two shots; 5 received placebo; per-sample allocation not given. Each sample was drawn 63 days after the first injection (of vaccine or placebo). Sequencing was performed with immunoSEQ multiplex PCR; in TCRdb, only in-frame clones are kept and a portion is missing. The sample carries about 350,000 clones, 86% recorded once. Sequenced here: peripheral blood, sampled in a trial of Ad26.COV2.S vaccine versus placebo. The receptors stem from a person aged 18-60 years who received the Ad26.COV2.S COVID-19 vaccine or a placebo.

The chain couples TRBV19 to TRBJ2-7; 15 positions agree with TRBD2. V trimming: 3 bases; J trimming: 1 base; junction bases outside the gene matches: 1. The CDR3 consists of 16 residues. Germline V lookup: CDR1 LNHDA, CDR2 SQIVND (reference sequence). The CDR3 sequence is CASSIGLAGGSYEQYF. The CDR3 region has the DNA TGTGCCAGTAGTATCGGACTAGCGGGAGGGTCCTACGAGCAGTACTTC.

For the CDR3, the DNA is TGTGCCAGCAGCAAACGGACTAGCGGGATCAATGAGCAGTTCTTC. Protein product: CASSKRTSGINEQFF. The rearrangement uses TRBV21-1 and TRBJ2-1; TRBD2 was called by the table and not checked on the DNA. TRBV21-1 is given as a pseudogene. This CDR3 is built from 15 residues.